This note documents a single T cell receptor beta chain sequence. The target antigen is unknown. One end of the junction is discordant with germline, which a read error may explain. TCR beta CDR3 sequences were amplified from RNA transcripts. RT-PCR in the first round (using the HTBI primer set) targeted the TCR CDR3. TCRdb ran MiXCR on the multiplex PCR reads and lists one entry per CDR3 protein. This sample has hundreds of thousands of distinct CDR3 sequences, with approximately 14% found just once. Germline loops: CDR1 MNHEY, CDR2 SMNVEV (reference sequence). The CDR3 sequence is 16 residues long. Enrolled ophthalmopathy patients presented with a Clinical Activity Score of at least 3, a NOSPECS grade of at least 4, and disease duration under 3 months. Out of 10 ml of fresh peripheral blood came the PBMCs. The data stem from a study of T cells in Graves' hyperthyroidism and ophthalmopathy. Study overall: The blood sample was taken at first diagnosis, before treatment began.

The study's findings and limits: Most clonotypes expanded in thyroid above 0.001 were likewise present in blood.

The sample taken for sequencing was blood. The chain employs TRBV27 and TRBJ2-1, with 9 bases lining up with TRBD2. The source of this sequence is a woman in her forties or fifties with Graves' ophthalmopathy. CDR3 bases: TGTCCCAGCAGTTTGGGACTAGCTTCGTCCTACAATGAGCAGTTCTTC. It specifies CPSSLGLASSYNEQFF.